This paragraph reports one T cell receptor beta chain. The sample carries other DNA sequences with the same CDR3. Individuals aged about 18 to 90 years were recruited from 20 to 25 US areas. In germline, CDR1 is SGHAT, CDR2 FQNNGV. The CDR3 extends over 14 amino acids. Deletions cut 1 base from V and 4 bases from J, with 10 bases between. This sample was included in a study of blood T cell repertoires in COVID-19. Method: immunoSEQ multiplex PCR; TCRdb's copy keeps in-frame clones and lacks some. This sample yields about 480,000 clones, of which 80% to 90% are seen a single time; approximately 8% belongs to the top ten.

This chain joins TRBV11-2 and TRBJ1-1, with TRBD1 as a possible D gene (5 bases). Sequencing input: PBMCs or T cells enriched from blood (not recorded which). The receptor's source is a woman aged 60-75 years who had recovered from COVID-19. The CDR3 is CASSLVGGGTEAFF. The CDR3 region has the DNA TGTGCCAGCAGCTTAGTCGGCGGGGGCACTGAAGCTTTCTTT. The complete variable domain, with remaining parts taken from reference TRBV11-2 and TRBJ1-1, reads EAGVAQSPRYKIIEKRQSVAFWCNPISGHATLYWYQQILGQGPKLLIQFQNNGVVDDSQLPKDRFSAERLKGVDSTLKIQPAKLEDSAVYLCASSLVGGGTEAFFGQGTRLTVV.